What follows describes a single T cell receptor (beta chain). Antigen: not known. This record comes from a study of monozygotic twins with inflammatory bowel disease. Overall study findings and caveats: By inverse Simpson index, TCRbeta diversity was lower in IBD patients than in healthy co-twins.

An approximately 2.5 ml blood sample was drawn per donor. Using the 5' RACE reads, TCRdb records one entry per CDR3 protein without DNA. This repertoire includes roughly 140,000 distinct CDR3 sequences. The CDR3 loop spans 15 amino acids. Germline loops: CDR1 SGHVS, CDR2 FQNEAQ. Sequenced material: blood. The chain uses TRBV7-8 and TRBJ2-5; the TRBD2 assignment by TCRdb is unverifiable without DNA. This clonotype was sampled from a human donor with ulcerative colitis or Crohn's disease, or a healthy co-twin of an affected twin (not recorded which). The CDR3 protein is CASSLGGGVQETQYF.